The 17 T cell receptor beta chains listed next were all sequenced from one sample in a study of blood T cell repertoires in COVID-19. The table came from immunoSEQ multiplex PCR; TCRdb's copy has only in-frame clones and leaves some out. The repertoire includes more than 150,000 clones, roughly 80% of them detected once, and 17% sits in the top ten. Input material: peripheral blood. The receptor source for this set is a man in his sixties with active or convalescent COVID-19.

The CDR3 bases are TGTGCCAGCAGTCCAGCGGAACTAGCCAAAAACATTCAGTACTTC. Amino acids: CASSPAELAKNIQYF. V gene TRBV28 combines with J gene TRBJ2-4; TRBD2 is a possible D gene (5 bases). Trimming removed 5 bases at V and 0 bases at J, with 11 bases between. The CDR3 covers 15 residues. Germline CDR1 MDHEN, CDR2 SYDVKM.

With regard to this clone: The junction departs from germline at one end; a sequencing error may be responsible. The CDR3 spells CATTQGPNEKLFF. For the CDR3, the DNA is TGTGCCACCACACAGGGCCCTAACGAAAAACTGTTTTTT. The chain joins TRBV19 to TRBJ1-4, with D possibly matching TRBD1 (6 bases). This CDR3 spans 13 amino acids. The germline V gene encodes CDR1 LNHDA and CDR2 SQIVND (reference sequence).

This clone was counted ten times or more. The CDR3 region has the DNA TGTGCCAGCGCCAGGGAACCGGGCCCCTCCTACGAGCAGTACTTC. Its protein product is CASAREPGPSYEQYF. The gene calls are TRBV18 and TRBJ2-7; TRBD1 is a possible D gene (5 bases). CDR3 length: 15 amino acids. CDR1 and CDR2 (germline): KGHSH, LQKENI. V was clipped by 8 bases and J by 0 bases, with 17 bases between them.

The CDR3 is CAREGTDTQYF. In DNA, the CDR3 is TGTGCCAGGGAGGGGACAGATACGCAGTATTTT. This chain uses TRBV21-1 with TRBJ2-3; whether TRBD2, the table's D call, matches the DNA was not checked. TRBV21-1 is shown as a pseudogene. The CDR3 has 11 residues.

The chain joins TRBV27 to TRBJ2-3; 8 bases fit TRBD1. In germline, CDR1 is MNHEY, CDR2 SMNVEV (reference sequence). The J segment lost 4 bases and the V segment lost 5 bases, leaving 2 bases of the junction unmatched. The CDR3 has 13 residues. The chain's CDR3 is CASSATGADTQYF. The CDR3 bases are TGTGCCAGCAGTGCGACAGGGGCAGATACGCAGTATTTT.

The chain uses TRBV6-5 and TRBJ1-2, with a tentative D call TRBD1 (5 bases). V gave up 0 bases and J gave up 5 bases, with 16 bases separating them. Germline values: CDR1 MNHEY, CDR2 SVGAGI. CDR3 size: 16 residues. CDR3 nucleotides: TGTGCCAGCAGTTACTCTGGGACTCGCGGACTTTATGGCTACACCTTC. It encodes CASSYSGTRGLYGYTF.

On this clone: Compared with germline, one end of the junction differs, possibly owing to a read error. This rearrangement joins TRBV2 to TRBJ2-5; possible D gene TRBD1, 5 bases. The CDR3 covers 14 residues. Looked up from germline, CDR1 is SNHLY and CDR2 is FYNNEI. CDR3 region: CASSEDSYRETQYF. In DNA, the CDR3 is TGTGCCAGCAGCGAAGACAGTTATCGGGAGACCCAGTACTTC.

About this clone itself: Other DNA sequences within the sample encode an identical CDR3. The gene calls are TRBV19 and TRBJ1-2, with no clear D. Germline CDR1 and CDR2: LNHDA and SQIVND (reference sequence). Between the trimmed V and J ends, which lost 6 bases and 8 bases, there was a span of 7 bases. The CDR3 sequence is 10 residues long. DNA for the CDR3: TGTGCCAGTAGCAGGAACGGCTACACCTTC. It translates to CASSRNGYTF.

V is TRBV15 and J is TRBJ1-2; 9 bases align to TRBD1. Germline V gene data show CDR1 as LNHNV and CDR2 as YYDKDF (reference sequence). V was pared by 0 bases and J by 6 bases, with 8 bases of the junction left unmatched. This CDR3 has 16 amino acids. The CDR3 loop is CATSRDVRQGGNGYTF. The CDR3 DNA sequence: TGTGCCACCAGCAGAGATGTGCGACAGGGGGGGAATGGCTACACCTTC.

CDR3 in amino acids: CASLRGGSTDTQYF. Written as DNA, the CDR3 is TGTGCCAGCCTTAGGGGAGGGAGCACAGATACGCAGTATTTT. The chain links TRBV28 to TRBJ2-3; 7 nucleotides match TRBD2. Germline V gene lookup returns CDR1 MDHEN and CDR2 SYDVKM. V lost 8 bases and J lost 0; bases outside the gene matches: 5. The CDR3 is 14 amino acids.

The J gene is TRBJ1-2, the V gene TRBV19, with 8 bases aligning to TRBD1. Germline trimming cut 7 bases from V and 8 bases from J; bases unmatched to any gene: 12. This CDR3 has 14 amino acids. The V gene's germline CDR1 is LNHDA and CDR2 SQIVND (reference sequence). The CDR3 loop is CASTPGTGHKGYTF. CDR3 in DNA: TGTGCCAGTACCCCCGGGACAGGCCATAAAGGCTACACCTTC.

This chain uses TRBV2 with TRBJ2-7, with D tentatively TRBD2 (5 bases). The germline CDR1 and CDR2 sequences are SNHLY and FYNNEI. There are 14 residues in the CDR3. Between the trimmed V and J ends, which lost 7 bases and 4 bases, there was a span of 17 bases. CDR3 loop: CASNPSAGEYEQYF. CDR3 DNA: TGTGCCAGCAACCCCTCCGCCGGGGAATACGAGCAGTACTTC.

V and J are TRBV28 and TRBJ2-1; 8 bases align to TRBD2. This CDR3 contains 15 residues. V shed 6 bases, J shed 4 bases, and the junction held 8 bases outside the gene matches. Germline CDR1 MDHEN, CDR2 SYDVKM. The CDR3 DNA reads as TGTGCCAGCAGGCCGGGACTAGGAGTTTACAATGAGCAGTTCTTC. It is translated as CASRPGLGVYNEQFF.

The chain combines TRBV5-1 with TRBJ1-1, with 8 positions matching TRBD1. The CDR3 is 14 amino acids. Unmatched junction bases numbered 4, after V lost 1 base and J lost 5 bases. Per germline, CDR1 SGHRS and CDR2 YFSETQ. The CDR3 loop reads CASSLRQGRTEAFF. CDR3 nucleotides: TGCGCCAGCAGCTTGAGACAGGGGAGGACTGAAGCTTTCTTT.

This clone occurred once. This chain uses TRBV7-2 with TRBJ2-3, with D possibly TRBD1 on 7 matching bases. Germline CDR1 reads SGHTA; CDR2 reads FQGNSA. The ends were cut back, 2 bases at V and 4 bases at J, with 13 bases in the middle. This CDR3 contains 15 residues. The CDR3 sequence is CASSLWARGADTQYF. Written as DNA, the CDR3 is TGTGCCAGCAGCTTATGGGCCAGGGGGGCAGATACGCAGTATTTT.

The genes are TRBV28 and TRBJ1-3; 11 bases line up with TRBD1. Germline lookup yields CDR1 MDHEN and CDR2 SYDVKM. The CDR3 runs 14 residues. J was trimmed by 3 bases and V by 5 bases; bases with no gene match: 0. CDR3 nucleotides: TGTGCCAGCAGTGGGACAGGGGGTGGAAACACCATATATTTT. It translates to CASSGTGGGNTIYF.

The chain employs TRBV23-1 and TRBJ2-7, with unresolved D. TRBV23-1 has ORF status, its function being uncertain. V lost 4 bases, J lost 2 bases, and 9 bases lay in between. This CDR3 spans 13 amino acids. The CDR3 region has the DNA TGCGCCAGCAGTCGTATGGCAGCCTACGAGCAGTACTTC. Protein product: CASSRMAAYEQYF.